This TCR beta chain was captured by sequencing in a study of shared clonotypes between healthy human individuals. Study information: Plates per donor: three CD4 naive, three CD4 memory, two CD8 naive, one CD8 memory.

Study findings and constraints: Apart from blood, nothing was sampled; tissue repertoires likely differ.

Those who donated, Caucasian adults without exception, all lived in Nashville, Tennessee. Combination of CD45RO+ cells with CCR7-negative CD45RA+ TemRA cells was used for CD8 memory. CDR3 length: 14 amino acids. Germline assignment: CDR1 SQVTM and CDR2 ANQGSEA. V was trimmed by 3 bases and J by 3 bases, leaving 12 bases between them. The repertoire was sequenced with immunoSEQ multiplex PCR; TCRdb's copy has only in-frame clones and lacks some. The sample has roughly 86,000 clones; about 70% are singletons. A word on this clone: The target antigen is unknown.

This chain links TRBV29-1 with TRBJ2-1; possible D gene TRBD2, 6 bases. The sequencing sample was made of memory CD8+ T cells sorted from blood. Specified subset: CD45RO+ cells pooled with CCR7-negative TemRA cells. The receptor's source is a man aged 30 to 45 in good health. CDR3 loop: CSVDASGLYNEQFF. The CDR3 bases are TGCAGCGTTGATGCGAGCGGGCTCTACAATGAGCAGTTCTTC.